This TCR beta chain is from a study of early stage breast cancer tumors. General study points: Compared with adjacent normal breast tissue, tumors showed 2 to 2.5-fold greater T cell density and higher clonality. Comparing each tissue with blood distinguished tumor from normal in about 85% of the 16 patients.

On this clone itself: Its target is not known.

This CDR3 region has 15 residues. Germline V gives CDR1 SEHNR, CDR2 FQNEAQ (reference sequence). The V gene end was trimmed by 10 bases and the J gene end by 4 bases; junction bases not matched to a gene: 16. Clones were sequenced by immunoSEQ multiplex PCR, and TCRdb holds only the in-frame ones, with some missing. Here the sample spans about 17,000 clones, more than 70% being singletons. This clonotype was sampled from a person aged 70 to 79 with breast cancer. The V call is TRBV7-9, the J call TRBJ2-7; TRBD1 agrees at 7 bases. The sequenced sample consisted of blood. CDR3 nucleotides: TGTGCCACAGGGGGAAAAGGACAGAGAGTTTACGAGCAGTACTTC. This translates into CATGGKGQRVYEQYF.